These 28 T cell receptor beta chains were sequenced from one sample in a study of OX40 agonist ivuxolimab in advanced cancers. Profiled with immunoSEQ multiplex PCR; TCRdb holds only in-frame clones, not every one. The table includes about 35,000 clones, about 84% detected once. This material consisted of CD4+ or CD8+ T cells sorted from blood, taken in a trial of the OX40 agonist ivuxolimab. The source of these receptors is an adult with an advanced solid tumor such as melanoma, head and neck, liver or kidney cancer.

As DNA, the CDR3 is TGTGCCAGCAGTGAAACTAGCGGGATCTCCTACGAGCAGTACTTC. Its translation is CASSETSGISYEQYF. The J gene is TRBJ2-7, the V gene TRBV28; 10 bases are a match to TRBD2. J was trimmed by 0 bases and V by 5 bases; bases with no gene match: 4. This CDR3 spans 15 amino acids. CDR1 is MDHEN, CDR2 SYDVKM, per germline.

The rearrangement uses TRBV9 and TRBJ2-1; tentative D call: TRBD2 (5 bases). The V gene lost 0 bases and the J gene lost 4 bases, with 8 bases spanning the gap. Germline CDR1 is SGDLS and CDR2 is YYNGEE. The CDR3 extends over 14 amino acids. CDR3 region: CASSVGRGYNEQFF. The CDR3 nucleotides read TGTGCCAGCAGCGTAGGTAGAGGGTACAATGAGCAGTTCTTC. Combining the CDR3 with reference TRBV9 and TRBJ2-1 gives the whole variable domain DSGVTQTPKHLITATGQRVTLRCSPRSGDLSVYWYQQSLDQGLQFLIQYYNGEERAKGNILERFSAQQFPDLHSELNLSSLELGDSALYFCASSVGRGYNEQFFGPGTRLTVL.

The chain couples TRBV7-2 to TRBJ2-1; 12 nucleotides match TRBD2. The CDR3 is 15 residues long. V gave up 2 bases and J gave up 8 bases; unmatched junction bases: 4. Looked up from germline, CDR1 is SGHTA and CDR2 is FQGNSA. The DNA for the CDR3 is TGTGCCAGCAGCTTAACTAGCGGGAGGTTCGATGAGCAGTTCTTC. Its protein product is CASSLTSGRFDEQFF.

The chain is built from TRBV7-8 and TRBJ1-3; D not resolved. The CDR3 is made up of 16 amino acids. In germline, CDR1 is SGHVS, CDR2 FQNEAQ. Trimming stripped 0 bases from V and 0 bases from J, with 9 bases between. CDR3 DNA: TGTGCCAGCAGCTTAGCGCGGGTCTTCTCTGGAAACACCATATATTTT. It specifies CASSLARVFSGNTIYF.

The chain recombines TRBV9 with TRBJ2-1; tentative D call: TRBD2 (5 bases). CDR1 and CDR2 from the germline V gene are SGDLS and YYNGEE. V lost 4 bases, J lost 0 bases, and 11 bases lay in between. This CDR3 comprises 15 residues. The CDR3 here is CASSPVGSSYNEQFF. DNA for the CDR3: TGTGCCAGCAGCCCAGTGGGGAGCTCCTACAATGAGCAGTTCTTC. Complete variable domain (other parts from reference TRBV9 and TRBJ2-1): DSGVTQTPKHLITATGQRVTLRCSPRSGDLSVYWYQQSLDQGLQFLIQYYNGEERAKGNILERFSAQQFPDLHSELNLSSLELGDSALYFCASSPVGSSYNEQFFGPGTRLTVL.

The V gene is TRBV10-3, the J gene TRBJ2-2; D call uncertain. Trimming shortened V by 10 bases and J by 7 bases, and 16 bases separated the two germline ends. CDR1 ENHRY and CDR2 SYGVKD come from the germline V gene. The CDR3 has 13 residues. In DNA form, the CDR3 reads TGTGCCAGCACCTTGAATGAGAACGGGGAGCTGTTTTTT. This sequence encodes CASTLNENGELFF.

This clone was seen more than once but under ten times. The rearrangement joins TRBV19 to TRBJ1-6; D is undetermined. The germline V gene has CDR1 LNHDA and CDR2 SQIVND (reference sequence). The CDR3 contains 12 residues. V dropped 2 bases and J dropped 6 bases, with 2 bases sitting between them. CDR3 in DNA: TGTGCCAGTAGTATACGTAATTCACCCCTCCACTTT. It yields the protein CASSIRNSPLHF.

The chain has TRBV29-1 and TRBJ2-5; D possibly corresponds to TRBD2 (6 bases). V shed 7 bases and J shed 4 bases, with 10 bases lying between them. Germline V gene data show CDR1 as SQVTM and CDR2 as ANQGSEA. The CDR3 length is 11 residues. The CDR3 protein is CSGGGVETQYF. CDR3 in DNA: TGCAGCGGAGGAGGGGTAGAGACCCAGTACTTC. Full variable domain (outside the CDR3, taken from reference TRBV29-1 and TRBJ2-5): SAVISQKPSRDICQRGTSLTIQCQVDSQVTMMFWYRQQPGQSLTLIATANQGSEATYESGFVIDKFPISRPNLTFSTLTVSNMSPEDSSIYLCSGGGVETQYFGPGTRLLVL.

V is TRBV2 and J is TRBJ2-1; 8 nucleotides line up with TRBD2. J was trimmed by 1 base and V by 6 bases; bases with no gene match: 2. From germline, CDR1 is SNHLY and CDR2 FYNNEI. The CDR3 runs to 14 residues. CDR3 in amino acids: CASRERESYNEQFF. The DNA for the CDR3 is TGTGCCAGCAGAGAGCGGGAGTCCTACAATGAGCAGTTCTTC.

The chain recombines TRBV10-1 with TRBJ2-2, with D maybe TRBD1 (5 bases). Germline CDR1 and CDR2: WNHNN and SYGVQD (reference sequence). The CDR3 length is 12 residues. Trimming left V 6 bases short and J 6 bases short, with 8 bases between. CDR3 bases: TGCGCCAGCAGGGGGCAGCCCGGGGAGCTGTTTTTT. This sequence encodes CASRGQPGELFF.

The J gene is TRBJ2-7, the V gene TRBV9, with D tentatively TRBD1 (6 bases). Germline V CDR1 and CDR2: SGDLS, YYNGEE. The CDR3 runs to 16 residues. Deletions cut 3 bases from V and 3 bases from J, with 19 bases between. The CDR3 sequence is CASSAGSGQLGYEQYF. CDR3 coding DNA: TGTGCCAGCAGCGCCGGGTCAGGACAGTTGGGCTACGAGCAGTACTTC. Full variable domain (remainder filled in from reference TRBV9 and TRBJ2-7): DSGVTQTPKHLITATGQRVTLRCSPRSGDLSVYWYQQSLDQGLQFLIQYYNGEERAKGNILERFSAQQFPDLHSELNLSSLELGDSALYFCASSAGSGQLGYEQYFGPGTRLTVT.

J is TRBJ1-1 and V is TRBV9, with D unresolved. From germline, CDR1 is SGDLS and CDR2 YYNGEE. V was pared by 0 bases and J by 7 bases, with 13 bases between. CDR3 length: 14 residues. The CDR3 bases are TGTGCCAGCAGCGTAGACGGAGATAGAGATGAAGCTTTCTTT. Its translation: CASSVDGDRDEAFF.

V and J are TRBV27 and TRBJ2-7; tentative D call: TRBD1 (6 bases). V was trimmed by 3 bases and J by 2 bases, leaving 11 bases between them. From germline, CDR1 is MNHEY and CDR2 SMNVEV (reference sequence). The length of the CDR3 is 14 residues. The CDR3 nucleotides are TGTGCCAGCAGTTTGGGCCCAGGGGCCTACGAGCAGTACTTC. It is translated as CASSLGPGAYEQYF.

V is TRBV28 and J is TRBJ2-1; 11 nucleotides agree with TRBD2. Looked up from germline, CDR1 is MDHEN and CDR2 is SYDVKM. CDR3 length: 16 amino acids. The junction had 7 bases not matched to a gene; V was cut back by 5 bases and J by 4 bases. CDR3 amino acids: CASSPRLAGRYNEQFF. The CDR3 DNA follows: TGTGCCAGCAGTCCTCGACTAGCGGGGCGGTACAATGAGCAGTTCTTC. Combining the CDR3 with reference TRBV28 and TRBJ2-1 gives the whole variable domain DVKVTQSSRYLVKRTGEKVFLECVQDMDHENMFWYRQDPGLGLRLIYFSYDVKMKEKGDIPEGYSVSREKKERFSLILESASTNQTSMYLCASSPRLAGRYNEQFFGPGTRLTVL.

The chain is built from TRBV6-1 and TRBJ2-3, with D perhaps matching TRBD2 (6 bases). Germline CDR1 reads MNHNS; CDR2 reads SASEGT. The CDR3 is 17 residues long. Trimming stripped 0 bases from V and 0 bases from J, with 13 bases between. This chain's CDR3 is CASSEAGGTSSTDTQYF. The CDR3 nucleotides read TGTGCCAGCAGTGAAGCCGGGGGTACCTCTAGCACAGATACGCAGTATTTT.

CDR3 bases: TGTGCCAGCAGCCCGGACAATGAGCAGTTCTTC. It codes for CASSPDNEQFF. The chain joins TRBV11-1 to TRBJ2-1; D uncertain. The germline CDR1 and CDR2 sequences are SGHAT and FQDESV (reference sequence). The CDR3 is 11 amino acids. Trimming cost V 5 bases and J 5 bases, with 4 bases left between them.

This rearrangement joins TRBV19 to TRBJ2-3; D uncertain. The CDR3 spans 12 residues. CDR1 and CDR2 (germline): LNHDA, SQIVND (reference sequence). V was pared by 5 bases and J by 1 base, with 4 bases between. The DNA for the CDR3 is TGTGCCAGTAGTCTGGGCACAGATACGCAGTATTTT. Protein sequence: CASSLGTDTQYF.

J is TRBJ1-2 and V is TRBV7-9, with TRBD1 matching over 9 bases. This CDR3 spans 13 amino acids. The V segment lost 8 bases and the J segment 8 bases; nucleotides outside the gene matches: 9. Germline V CDR1 and CDR2: SEHNR, FQNEAQ (reference sequence). The CDR3 here is CASDGGTGIGYTF. As DNA, the CDR3 is TGTGCCAGCGACGGAGGGACAGGGATAGGCTACACCTTC. The full variable domain, completed using reference TRBV7-9 and TRBJ1-2, is DTGVSQNPRHKITKRGQNVTFRCDPISEHNRLYWYRQTLGQGPEFLTYFQNEAQLEKSRLLSDRFSAERPKGSFSTLEIQRTEQGDSAMYLCASDGGTGIGYTFGSGTRLTVV.

This clone was detected only once. The CDR3 sequence: CASSLQDSWAQYF. The CDR3 bases are TGTGCCAGCAGCCTCCAGGACTCATGGGCGCAGTATTTT. The chain joins TRBV7-2 to TRBJ2-3; tentatively, D is TRBD2 (5 bases). CDR3 length: 13 residues. V was pared by 5 bases and J by 10 bases, with 16 bases between. CDR1 is SGHTA and CDR2 is FQGNSA in the germline V gene.

This sequence joins TRBV9 and TRBJ2-6; D possibly corresponds to TRBD1 (6 bases). Germline CDR1 is SGDLS and CDR2 is YYNGEE. V was cut by 0 bases and J by 2 bases, with 6 bases left in between. The CDR3 has 15 amino acids. This chain's CDR3 is CASSVEGAGANVLTF. In nucleotides, the CDR3 is TGTGCCAGCAGCGTAGAGGGGGCTGGGGCCAACGTCCTGACTTTC. The variable domain in full, completed from reference TRBV9 and TRBJ2-6, reads DSGVTQTPKHLITATGQRVTLRCSPRSGDLSVYWYQQSLDQGLQFLIQYYNGEERAKGNILERFSAQQFPDLHSELNLSSLELGDSALYFCASSVEGAGANVLTFGAGSRLTVL.

The chain is built from TRBV9 and TRBJ1-2, with D tentatively TRBD1 (5 bases). The germline V and J ends were trimmed by 1 base and 4 bases, with 20 bases remaining between them. CDR3 length: 17 residues. From germline, CDR1 is SGDLS and CDR2 YYNGEE. CDR3 nucleotides: TGTGCCAGCAGCGTATCCCCCTCCGGCAGGGAGAGCTATGGCTACACCTTC. Translating it yields CASSVSPSGRESYGYTF.

This rearrangement joins TRBV11-2 to TRBJ2-5; D call uncertain. Trimming left V 5 bases short and J 1 base short, with 11 bases between. Per the germline V gene, CDR1 is SGHAT and CDR2 is FQNNGV. The CDR3 runs 14 residues. CDR3 region: CASSLTVGQETQYF. The CDR3 DNA reads TGTGCCAGCAGCCTAACTGTGGGCCAAGAGACCCAGTACTTC.

This chain links TRBV7-9 with TRBJ1-4, with D unresolved. V lost 5 bases and J 8 bases, leaving 15 bases between the germline ends. The germline CDR1 and CDR2 sequences are SEHNR and FQNEAQ (reference sequence). The CDR3 runs to 14 residues. The CDR3 coding sequence is TGTGCCAGCAGCAGCTTTTCTAATGGAGAAAAACTGTTTTTT. Its protein product is CASSSFSNGEKLFF. Supplemented by reference TRBV7-9 and TRBJ1-4, the full variable domain reads DTGVSQNPRHKITKRGQNVTFRCDPISEHNRLYWYRQTLGQGPEFLTYFQNEAQLEKSRLLSDRFSAERPKGSFSTLEIQRTEQGDSAMYLCASSSFSNGEKLFFGSGTQLSVL.

The J gene is TRBJ2-5, the V gene TRBV7-3; the D gene is possibly TRBD2 (7 bases). Germline values: CDR1 SGHTA, CDR2 FQGTGA. The ends were cut back, 5 bases at V and 5 bases at J, with 18 bases in the middle. The CDR3 totals 15 residues. Here the CDR3 DNA reads TGTGCCAGCAGCCCGCATGGGGGGGCGGGTGAGACCCAGTACTTC. This gives the protein CASSPHGGAGETQYF.

This clone was recorded once. This chain joins TRBV15 and TRBJ1-2, with unresolved D. Germline V gene data show CDR1 as LNHNV and CDR2 as YYDKDF (reference sequence). The CDR3 sequence is 14 residues long. Trimming cost V 0 bases and J 8 bases, with 13 bases left between them. Here the CDR3 DNA reads TGTGCCACCAGCAGAGAGCCAGAGGGCGGGGGCTACACCTTC. Protein sequence: CATSREPEGGGYTF. The entire variable domain, with the rest obtained from reference TRBV15 and TRBJ1-2, is as follows: DAMVIQNPRYQVTQFGKPVTLSCSQTLNHNVMYWYQQKSSQAPKLLFHYYDKDFNNEADTPDNFQSRRPNTSFCFLDIRSPGLGDTAMYLCATSREPEGGGYTFGSGTRLTVV.

CDR3 nucleotides: TGCGCCAGCAGCTTGGTGGACAGGCCCTCTGGGGCCAACGTCCTGACTTTC. This codes for CASSLVDRPSGANVLTF. The chain joins TRBV5-1 to TRBJ2-6; 7 bases map to TRBD1. After removal of 0 bases from V and 0 bases from J, the junction contained 3 bases not matched to a gene. The CDR3 spans 17 residues. Germline V gives CDR1 SGHRS, CDR2 YFSETQ.

The chain couples TRBV5-1 to TRBJ1-1; D unclear. The V end lost 0 bases, the J end lost 3 bases, and 6 bases lay between the germline ends. CDR3 length: 13 residues. CDR1 is SGHRS, CDR2 YFSETQ, per germline. CDR3 in DNA: TGCGCCAGCAGCTTGGAAATAGACACTGAAGCTTTCTTT. Protein product: CASSLEIDTEAFF.

This clone has only one observation. The V call is TRBV7-2, the J call TRBJ1-1, with 9 nucleotides matching TRBD1. Trimming at V came to 3 bases and at J to 7 bases, leaving 3 bases not matched to a gene. Looked up from germline, CDR1 is SGHTA and CDR2 is FQGNSA. The CDR3 has 13 residues. CDR3 protein: CASSFGTGIEAFF. In DNA, the CDR3 is TGTGCCAGCAGCTTCGGGACAGGGATTGAAGCTTTCTTT.